This T cell receptor (beta chain) was identified during a study of T cell responses to AZD1222 COVID-19 vaccine. V shed 0 bases and J shed 4 bases, with 9 bases lying between them. The CDR3 totals 15 residues. CDR1 and CDR2 from the germline V gene are MNHNS and SASEGT. Sequenced by immunoSEQ multiplex PCR; TCRdb stores in-frame clones only, minus some. The sample lists fewer than 200,000 clones; almost 90% were seen once. General observations from the study: Dominant at 160-218 and 743-854, vaccine-associated CD4 TCRs also spanned spike. AZD1222 recipients seropositive at baseline numbered only six or seven.

Note on this clone: Antigen: not known.

The chain couples TRBV6-1 to TRBJ2-2; no reliable D call. The TCR was taken from an adult who received the AZD1222 COVID-19 vaccine. Sequencing was performed on peripheral blood, taken 28 days after the second AZD1222 dose. Here the CDR3 reads CASSEALRATGELFF. CDR3 coding DNA: TGTGCCAGCAGTGAAGCGCTTCGTGCCACCGGGGAGCTGTTTTTT.